This T cell receptor beta chain stems from a study of T-cell reconstitution after alpha-beta-depleted transplantation in children. Findings and limits, study-wide: Expanded graft clones numbering several hundred reportedly gave rise to alpha-beta T cells about two months after transplant. Some patients' high day-60 TCRbeta diversity was attributed to recipient cells surviving conditioning. At the one-year point after transplant, T-cell counts and TCRbeta diversity were found to come mostly from T cells that had been newly produced.

This clonotype was seen more than once but under ten times. Its antigen is currently unknown. CDR1 and CDR2 from the germline V gene are SGHTA and FQGNSA. Unmatched junction bases numbered 10, after V lost 8 bases and J lost 5 bases. The CDR3 runs 14 residues. This sample's TCRbeta library carried unique molecular identifier barcodes. One entry per CDR3 protein, called by TCRdb with MiXCR from the PCR reads. Of 530,000 or so distinct CDR3 sequences listed, roughly a quarter are singletons. The sequence was obtained from a boy under two years old with Wiskott-Aldrich syndrome, due to receive a stem cell transplant. Source: PBMCs, taken before TCRalphabeta/CD19-depleted stem cell transplant. V gene TRBV7-2 combines with J gene TRBJ2-5; TRBD2 aligns across 8 bases. The CDR3 sequence is CASSLRREGETQYF. Written as DNA, the CDR3 is TGTGCCAGCTCGCTAAGACGGGAGGGCGAGACCCAGTACTTC.